These 5 T cell receptor beta chains originate from one sample sequenced in a study of cytomegalovirus exposure and HLA in healthy donors. It was with 60 Vbeta and 13 Jbeta primers that the PCR ran. Only in-frame clones appear in the TCRdb table, and some are missing; sequencing was by immunoSEQ multiplex PCR. This sample carries roughly 170,000 clones, roughly 84% of them seen once, and the ten largest clones take more than 0.95%. What was sequenced was PBMCs. These receptors came from a girl aged 2 to 9 in good health and CMV-seropositive.

J is TRBJ1-2 and V is TRBV15, with D perhaps matching TRBD1 (5 bases). Germline-derived CDR1 and CDR2 are LNHNV and YYDKDF (reference sequence). The CDR3 is 13 residues long. The ends were cut back, 4 bases at V and 5 bases at J, with 11 bases in the middle. The DNA for the CDR3 is TGTGCCACCAGCACAGGGTTGGGTTATGGCTACACCTTC. Its protein product is CATSTGLGYGYTF.

The chain uses TRBV7-3 and TRBJ2-1, with 8 nucleotides matching TRBD1. The CDR3 loop spans 17 amino acids. Germline CDR1 and CDR2: SGHTA and FQGTGA. With V trimmed by 3 bases and J by 1 base, 8 bases remained unmatched. The CDR3 is CASSLGYTGGSYNEQFF. The CDR3 DNA reads TGTGCCAGCAGCTTGGGATATACAGGGGGTTCCTACAATGAGCAGTTCTTC.

V usage is TRBV10-3 and J usage is TRBJ2-1; 9 bases match TRBD1. CDR1 ENHRY and CDR2 SYGVKD come from the germline V gene. Trimming cost V 10 bases and J 0 bases; bases outside gene matches: 7. This CDR3 spans 15 amino acids. The CDR3: CATRQGGSSYNEQFF. The CDR3 nucleotides read TGTGCCACACGACAGGGGGGAAGCTCCTACAATGAGCAGTTCTTC.

This chain connects TRBV7-9 to TRBJ2-3; 10 bases are a match to TRBD2. Germline V lookup: CDR1 SEHNR, CDR2 FQNEAQ (reference sequence). The ends lost 1 base at V and 0 bases at J; junction bases unmatched: 1. This CDR3 has 16 residues. The CDR3 nucleotides are TGTGCCAGCAGCTTAGGGACTAGCGGTAGCACAGATACGCAGTATTTT. Translation gives CASSLGTSGSTDTQYF.

The chain employs TRBV7-3 and TRBJ2-1; 10 bases are a match to TRBD1. CDR3 length: 15 residues. The ends lost 3 bases at V and 6 bases at J; junction bases unmatched: 5. Germline V gene lookup returns CDR1 SGHTA and CDR2 FQGTGA. CDR3 DNA sequence: TGTGCCAGCAGCTTGGGGCGGACAGGGGGCAATGAGCAGTTCTTC. This encodes CASSLGRTGGNEQFF.